The 29 T cell receptor beta chains presented below share a single source sample, sequenced in a study of blood T cell repertoires in COVID-19. Assay used: immunoSEQ multiplex PCR; TCRdb lists only in-frame clones, some missing. Found here are about 220,000 clones, around three quarters of them singletons; the top ten hold under 8.5%. What was sequenced was peripheral blood. These TCRs come from a woman in her seventies with acute or convalescent COVID-19.

This chain links TRBV2 with TRBJ2-5, with 9 bases fitting TRBD2. This CDR3 has 15 residues. After removal of 8 bases from V and 4 bases from J, the junction contained 11 bases not matched to a gene. Germline V gene sequence: CDR1 SNHLY, CDR2 FYNNEI. CDR3 sequence: CASELERGDPETQYF. The CDR3 coding sequence is TGTGCCAGCGAGTTGGAGCGGGGGGACCCAGAGACCCAGTACTTC.

This chain joins TRBV7-2 and TRBJ2-7; tentative D call: TRBD2 (5 bases). CDR3 size: 15 residues. Germline assignment: CDR1 SGHTA and CDR2 FQGNSA. Trimming shortened V by 0 bases and J by 7 bases, and 16 bases separated the two germline ends. This chain's CDR3 is CASSLAPLSGDEQYF. CDR3 DNA: TGTGCCAGCAGCTTAGCGCCCCTATCCGGGGATGAGCAGTACTTC.

This clone was found a few times. The rearrangement links TRBV4-1 to TRBJ2-2; 14 bases match TRBD2. The J segment lost 4 bases and the V segment lost 2 bases, leaving 15 bases of the junction unmatched. The CDR3 has 21 amino acids. Germline V gene data show CDR1 as MGHRA and CDR2 as YSYEKL. The CDR3 is CASSQPTIRLAGGPGTGELFF. The DNA for the CDR3 is TGCGCCAGCAGCCAACCAACAATCCGACTAGCGGGGGGGCCGGGCACCGGGGAGCTGTTTTTT.

Here the CDR3 reads CASSFSGQFNSPLHF. The CDR3 coding sequence is TGCGCCAGCAGCTTCTCGGGACAGTTTAATTCACCCCTCCACTTT. The chain has TRBV5-1 and TRBJ1-6; 7 bases fit TRBD1. V lost 2 bases and J lost 6; bases outside the gene matches: 5. The CDR3 contains 15 residues. Looked up from germline, CDR1 is SGHRS and CDR2 is YFSETQ.

The chain employs TRBV9 and TRBJ1-3, with TRBD1 matching 8 bases. Trimming removed 3 bases from V and 4 bases from J; junction bases left unmatched: 9. The CDR3 spans 16 residues. From germline, CDR1 is SGDLS and CDR2 YYNGEE. The CDR3 sequence: CASSATPGGPGNTIYF. CDR3 sequence (DNA): TGTGCCAGCAGCGCTACTCCAGGGGGCCCAGGAAACACCATATATTTT. Supplemented by reference TRBV9 and TRBJ1-3, the full variable domain reads DSGVTQTPKHLITATGQRVTLRCSPRSGDLSVYWYQQSLDQGLQFLIQYYNGEERAKGNILERFSAQQFPDLHSELNLSSLELGDSALYFCASSATPGGPGNTIYFGEGSWLTVV.

This chain uses TRBV15 with TRBJ2-7; the match to TRBD1 covers 10 bases. Germline V gene sequence: CDR1 LNHNV, CDR2 YYDKDF (reference sequence). The CDR3 is 15 amino acids. V lost 4 bases, J lost 5 bases, and 8 bases stayed unmatched. The CDR3 loop is CATSIRGQGVDEQYF. The CDR3 region has the DNA TGTGCCACCAGCATACGCGGACAGGGGGTCGACGAGCAGTACTTC.

The chain uses TRBV27 and TRBJ2-7; 7 bases map to TRBD2. Trimming took 2 bases from V and 3 from J; bases not matched to a gene: 13. The V gene's germline CDR1 is MNHEY and CDR2 SMNVEV (reference sequence). There are 17 residues in the CDR3. Here the CDR3 reads CASSLGSRGGLDYEQYF. As DNA, the CDR3 is TGTGCCAGCAGTTTAGGGTCTCGCGGGGGACTTGACTACGAGCAGTACTTC.

The rearrangement joins TRBV13 to TRBJ1-1; a weak D match, TRBD1 (6 bases). This CDR3 has 16 residues. V was cut by 6 bases and J by 8 bases, with 25 bases left in between. Germline lookup yields CDR1 PRHDT and CDR2 FYEKMQ (reference sequence). Here the CDR3 reads CASSKSTRGWDGEAFF. The CDR3 coding sequence is TGTGCCAGCAGTAAGAGTACCAGGGGATGGGACGGGGAAGCTTTCTTT.

Turning to this clone: This same CDR3 is encoded by further DNA sequences in the sample. J is TRBJ1-1 and V is TRBV18; 8 bases match TRBD1. This CDR3 contains 15 residues. Germline lookup yields CDR1 KGHSH and CDR2 LQKENI. Unmatched junction bases numbered 2, after V lost 0 bases and J lost 2 bases. The CDR3 bases are TGTGCCAGCTCACCACCGACAGGGGCTAACACTGAAGCTTTCTTT. Its protein product is CASSPPTGANTEAFF.

This clone was detected ten times or more. The chain uses TRBV2 and TRBJ2-1, with a possible D match to TRBD1 (7 bases). The CDR3 totals 17 residues. V was shortened by 6 bases and J by 0 bases, with 18 bases between the two germline ends. The germline gives CDR1 SNHLY, CDR2 FYNNEI. The DNA of the CDR3 is TGTGCCAGCAGGCTCAAGTCAGGGGGGTACTCCTACAATGAGCAGTTCTTC. It encodes CASRLKSGGYSYNEQFF.

The chain combines TRBV2 with TRBJ2-5, with a weak D call TRBD2 (6 bases). CDR3 size: 12 residues. The V and J ends lost 8 bases and 2 bases respectively, with 9 bases between them. CDR1 SNHLY and CDR2 FYNNEI come from the germline V gene. The CDR3 region is CASRRGQETQYF. The DNA of the CDR3 is TGTGCCAGCCGGAGGGGACAAGAGACCCAGTACTTC.

The chain links TRBV12-3 or TRBV12-4 to TRBJ1-1; D gene ambiguous. The CDR3 sequence is 12 residues long. V was cut by 7 bases and J by 6 bases, with 12 bases left in between. The CDR3, as DNA: TGTGCCAGCACCCGGGTAGCGGCTGAAGCTTTCTTT. Translation gives CASTRVAAEAFF.

The gene calls are TRBV11-2 and TRBJ2-7, with TRBD2 identical over 9 bases. From germline, CDR1 is SGHAT and CDR2 FQNNGV. The CDR3 extends over 13 amino acids. The V gene end was trimmed by 3 bases and the J gene end by 3 bases; junction bases not matched to a gene: 0. The CDR3 loop reads CASSFSGSYEQYF. The CDR3 DNA reads TGTGCCAGCAGCTTTAGCGGGAGCTACGAGCAGTACTTC.

This chain connects TRBV5-4 to TRBJ1-2; no reliable D call. Germline values: CDR1 SGHNT, CDR2 YYREEE (reference sequence). The V gene lost 6 bases and the J gene lost 4 bases, with 16 bases spanning the gap. The CDR3 loop spans 14 amino acids. CDR3: CASKLAGSSYGYTF. The CDR3 region has the DNA TGTGCCAGCAAATTGGCGGGTAGTTCCTATGGCTACACCTTC.

The V gene is TRBV19, the J gene TRBJ1-1; TRBD1 is a possible D gene (6 bases). The V end was cut by 5 bases, the J end by 11 bases, with 24 bases between. The V gene's germline CDR1 is LNHDA and CDR2 SQIVND (reference sequence). The CDR3 has 15 residues. CDR3 DNA sequence: TGTGCCAGTAGTCTGACAGGCGAAATACCCCCTGGTGCTTTCTTT. Translating it yields CASSLTGEIPPGAFF.

The V and J genes are TRBV15 and TRBJ2-7, with TRBD1 matching 7 bases. There are 15 residues in the CDR3. Trimming removed 1 base from V and 2 bases from J; junction bases left unmatched: 5. CDR1 and CDR2 (germline): LNHNV, YYDKDF (reference sequence). The CDR3 bases are TGTGCCACCAGCAGAGGAGGGACAGCGACCTACGAGCAGTACTTC. Its protein product is CATSRGGTATYEQYF.

The chain employs TRBV19 and TRBJ1-6, with TRBD1 identical over 9 bases. The J segment lost 6 bases and the V segment lost 6 bases, leaving 9 bases of the junction unmatched. Germline V gene data show CDR1 as LNHDA and CDR2 as SQIVND (reference sequence). The CDR3 is 16 amino acids. DNA of the CDR3: TGTGCCAGTAGAGGGACAGGGCAAGGTGGTAATTCACCCCTCCACTTT. Residues: CASRGTGQGGNSPLHF.

The count of this clone is one. The V gene is TRBV5-6, the J gene TRBJ2-1; the D gene is possibly TRBD1 (6 bases). With 4 bases removed from V and 10 bases from J, the gap between germline ends came to 27 bases. Germline loops: CDR1 SGHDT, CDR2 YYEEEE. The CDR3 length is 17 residues. The CDR3, as DNA: TGTGCCAGCAGCCGAACCGGTGCGTCAGGGGTAGTTTCCGAGCAGTTCTTC. Amino acids: CASSRTGASGVVSEQFF.

The CDR3, as DNA: TGTGCCATCAGTTTGACTAGCGGGGGCACAGATACGCAGTATTTT. This translates into CAISLTSGGTDTQYF. The V and J genes are TRBV10-3 and TRBJ2-3; TRBD2 agrees at 11 bases. This CDR3 contains 15 residues. Germline values: CDR1 ENHRY, CDR2 SYGVKD. Trimming cost V 5 bases and J 1 base; bases outside gene matches: 2.

The gene calls are TRBV23-1 and TRBJ2-2; D possibly corresponds to TRBD1 (6 bases). TRBV23-1 is identified as an open reading frame with a role that is uncertain. Trimming stripped 4 bases from V and 4 bases from J, with 16 bases between. The length of the CDR3 is 16 residues. CDR3 sequence reads: CASSRVRGHFTGELFF. For the CDR3, the DNA is TGCGCCAGCAGTCGGGTGAGGGGACACTTCACCGGGGAGCTGTTTTTT.

CDR3 sequence reads: CASSQGDPYEQYF. The DNA of the CDR3 is TGCGCCAGCAGCCAAGGCGATCCGTACGAGCAGTACTTC. The chain carries TRBV4-1 and TRBJ2-7; no definite D call. Germline CDR1 reads MGHRA; CDR2 reads YSYEKL. There are 13 residues in the CDR3. The V end lost 1 base, the J end lost 4 bases, and 8 bases lay between the germline ends.

The V gene is TRBV5-1, the J gene TRBJ2-3; TRBD2 aligns across 8 bases. CDR3 size: 14 residues. Germline V gene sequence: CDR1 SGHRS, CDR2 YFSETQ. V lost 1 base, J lost 4 bases, and 2 bases stayed unmatched. CDR3 sequence (DNA): TGCGCCAGCAGCTTGACGGGGGGGTCAGATACGCAGTATTTT. This translates into CASSLTGGSDTQYF.

In this sample, this clone turned up once. The chain joins TRBV11-3 to TRBJ2-5; a weak D match, TRBD2 (6 bases). The CDR3 contains 15 residues. From germline, CDR1 is SGHNT and CDR2 YENEEA. Trimming cost V 5 bases and J 4 bases, with 17 bases left between them. Here the CDR3 reads CASSNGLSVGETQYF. Written as DNA, the CDR3 is TGTGCCAGCAGCAACGGACTAAGCGTGGGAGAGACCCAGTACTTC.

The gene calls are TRBV6-7 and TRBJ2-1, with TRBD1 as a possible D gene (6 bases). TRBV6-7 is flagged as an ORF with uncertain function. CDR3 size: 13 residues. The V end lost 6 bases, the J end lost 9 bases, and 15 bases lay between the germline ends. The CDR3 DNA is TGTGCCAGCAGCCTGGGGGCTGTTACTGAGCAGTTCTTC. Translating it yields CASSLGAVTEQFF.

The chain carries TRBV5-1 and TRBJ2-6; the match to TRBD1 covers 10 bases. Germline values: CDR1 SGHRS, CDR2 YFSETQ. V trimming: 4 bases; J trimming: 13 bases; junction bases outside the gene matches: 11. The CDR3 has 15 amino acids. The CDR3 DNA follows: TGCGCCAGCAGCCCAGGGACAGGGGCCGTCAGGGTCCTGACTTTC. Translation gives CASSPGTGAVRVLTF.

A note on this clone: One end of the junction does not line up with germline, which may come from a read error. The rearrangement links TRBV12-3 or TRBV12-4 to TRBJ2-7, with 9 bases lining up with TRBD1. The CDR3 runs 13 residues. The CDR3 loop reads CASSLQQGAEQYF. The CDR3 DNA sequence: TGCGCCAGCAGCCTACAACAGGGGGCCGAGCAGTACTTC.

CDR3 DNA sequence: TGTGCCAGCAGCCCGGCGGGCCTCAGCTCCTACAATGAGCAGTTCTTC. Translated: CASSPAGLSSYNEQFF. The chain carries TRBV7-2 and TRBJ2-1; D is perhaps TRBD2 (5 bases). Germline lookup yields CDR1 SGHTA and CDR2 FQGNSA. V shed 5 bases and J shed 0 bases, with 14 bases lying between them. CDR3 length equals 16 residues. The complete variable domain, with remaining parts taken from reference TRBV7-2 and TRBJ2-1, reads GAGVSQSPSNKVTEKGKDVELRCDPISGHTALYWYRQSLGQGLEFLIYFQGNSAPDKSGLPSDRFSAERTGGSVSTLTIQRTQQEDSAVYLCASSPAGLSSYNEQFFGPGTRLTVL.

V is TRBV30 and J is TRBJ2-7; the match to TRBD1 covers 7 bases. Unmatched junction bases numbered 10, after V lost 5 bases and J lost 6 bases. CDR3 length equals 13 residues. Per germline, CDR1 GTSNPN and CDR2 SVGIG (reference sequence). The CDR3 sequence is CAWSGQWFAEQYF. The CDR3 DNA reads TGTGCCTGGTCGGGACAGTGGTTCGCCGAGCAGTACTTC.

This clone has just a few counts. The rearrangement uses TRBV10-3 and TRBJ2-2; 8 bases fit TRBD1. Germline V CDR1 and CDR2: ENHRY, SYGVKD. Trimming cost V 11 bases and J 6 bases; bases outside gene matches: 14. This CDR3 spans 15 amino acids. The CDR3: CAVRGGQGDAGELFF. The DNA for the CDR3 is TGTGCCGTCCGAGGAGGACAGGGTGACGCCGGGGAGCTGTTTTTT.